Below, one T cell receptor (beta chain) is given with its context. This entry belongs to a study of blood T cell repertoires in COVID-19. About the research overall: Acute and convalescent COVID-19 specimens originated in the United States, Italy and Spain. Sample material is recorded as cDNA or gDNA derived from T cells, B-cell-depleted T cells, or PBMCs.

Only in-frame clones appear in the TCRdb table, and some are missing; sequencing was by immunoSEQ multiplex PCR. The table lists approximately 250,000 clones, about 87% of them singletons, with over 8.5% in the top ten. The CDR3 covers 17 residues. Germline V lookup: CDR1 SGHNT, CDR2 YYREEE (reference sequence). V shed 4 bases and J 6 bases; nucleotides not matched to a gene: 15. The V call is TRBV5-4, the J call TRBJ2-2; 7 nucleotides agree with TRBD2. The sequenced sample was peripheral blood. This clonotype was obtained from a human donor in a cohort sampled during active COVID-19. The CDR3 DNA reads TGTGCCAGCAGCCCTTCGGTGGGGGGAGGGACGGCCGGGGAGCTGTTTTTT. It yields the protein CASSPSVGGGTAGELFF.